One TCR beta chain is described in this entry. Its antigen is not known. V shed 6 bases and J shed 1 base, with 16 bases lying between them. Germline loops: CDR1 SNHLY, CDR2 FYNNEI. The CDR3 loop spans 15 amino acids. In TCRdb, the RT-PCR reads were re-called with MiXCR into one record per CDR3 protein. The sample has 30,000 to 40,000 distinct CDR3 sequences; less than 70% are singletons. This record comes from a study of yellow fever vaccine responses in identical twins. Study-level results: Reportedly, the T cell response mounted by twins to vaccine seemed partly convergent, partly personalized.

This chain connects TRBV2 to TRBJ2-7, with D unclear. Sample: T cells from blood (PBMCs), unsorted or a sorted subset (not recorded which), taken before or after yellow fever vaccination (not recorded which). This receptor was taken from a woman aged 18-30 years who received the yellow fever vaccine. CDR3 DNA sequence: TGTGCCAGCAGAGAGGACGGCTCCTTATCCTACGAGCAGTACTTC. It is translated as CASREDGSLSYEQYF.